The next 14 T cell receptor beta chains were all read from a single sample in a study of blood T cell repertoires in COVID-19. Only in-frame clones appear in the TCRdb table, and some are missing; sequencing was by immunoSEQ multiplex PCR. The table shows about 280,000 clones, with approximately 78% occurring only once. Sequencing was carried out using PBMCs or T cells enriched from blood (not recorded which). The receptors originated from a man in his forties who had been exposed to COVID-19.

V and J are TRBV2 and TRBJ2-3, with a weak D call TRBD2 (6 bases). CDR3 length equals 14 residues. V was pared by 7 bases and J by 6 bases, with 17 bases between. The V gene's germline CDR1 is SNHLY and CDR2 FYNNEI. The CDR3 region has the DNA TGTGCCAGCAATAAGTGGGAGCGGGTGGATACGCAGTATTTT. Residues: CASNKWERVDTQYF.

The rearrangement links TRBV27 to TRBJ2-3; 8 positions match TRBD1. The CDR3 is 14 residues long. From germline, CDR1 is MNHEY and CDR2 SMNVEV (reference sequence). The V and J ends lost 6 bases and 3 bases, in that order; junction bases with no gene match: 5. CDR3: CASRAGGLTDTQYF. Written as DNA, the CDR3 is TGTGCCAGCAGAGCAGGGGGCTTGACAGATACGCAGTATTTT.

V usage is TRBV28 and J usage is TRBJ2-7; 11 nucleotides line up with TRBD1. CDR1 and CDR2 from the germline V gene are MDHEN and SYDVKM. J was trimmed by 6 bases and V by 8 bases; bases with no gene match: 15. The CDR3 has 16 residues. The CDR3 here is CASRRMAGTGGSEQYF. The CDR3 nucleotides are TGTGCCAGCCGCAGGATGGCGGGGACAGGGGGGTCCGAGCAGTACTTC.

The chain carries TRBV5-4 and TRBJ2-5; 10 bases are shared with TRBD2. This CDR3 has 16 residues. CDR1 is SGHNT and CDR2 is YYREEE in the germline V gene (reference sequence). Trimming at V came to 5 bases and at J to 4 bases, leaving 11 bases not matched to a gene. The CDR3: CASRAGTSVLGETQYF. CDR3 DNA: TGTGCCAGCAGAGCCGGGACTAGCGTCTTGGGAGAGACCCAGTACTTC. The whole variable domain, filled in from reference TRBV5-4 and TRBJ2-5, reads ETGVTQSPTHLIKTRGQQVTLRCSSQSGHNTVSWYQQALGQGPQFIFQYYREEENGRGNFPPRFSGLQFPNYSSELNVNALELDDSALYLCASRAGTSVLGETQYFGPGTRLLVL.

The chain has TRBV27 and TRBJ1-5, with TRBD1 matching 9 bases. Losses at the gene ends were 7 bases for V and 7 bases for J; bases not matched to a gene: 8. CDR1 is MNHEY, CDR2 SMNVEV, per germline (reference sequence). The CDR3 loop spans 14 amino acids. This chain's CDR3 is CASMAGTGRQPQHF. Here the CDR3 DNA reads TGTGCCAGCATGGCCGGGACAGGGCGCCAGCCCCAGCATTTT.

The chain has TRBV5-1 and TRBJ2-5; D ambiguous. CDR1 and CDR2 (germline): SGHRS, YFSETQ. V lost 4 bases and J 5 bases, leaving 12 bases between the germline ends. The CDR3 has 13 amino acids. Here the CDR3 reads CASSPGLTETQYF. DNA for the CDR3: TGCGCCAGCAGCCCAGGATTGACGGAGACCCAGTACTTC.

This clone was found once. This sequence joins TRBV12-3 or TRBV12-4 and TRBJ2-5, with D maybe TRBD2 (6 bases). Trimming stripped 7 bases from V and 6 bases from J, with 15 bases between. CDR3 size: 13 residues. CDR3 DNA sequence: TGTGCCAGCAATAGCGGCCTAGAAAAGACCCAGTACTTC. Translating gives CASNSGLEKTQYF.

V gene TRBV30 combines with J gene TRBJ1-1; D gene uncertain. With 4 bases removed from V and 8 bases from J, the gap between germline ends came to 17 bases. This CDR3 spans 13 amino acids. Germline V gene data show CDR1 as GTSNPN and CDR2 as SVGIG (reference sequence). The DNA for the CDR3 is TGTGCCTGGAATCTCGCGCAGGCTAGCGAAGCTTTCTTT. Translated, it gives CAWNLAQASEAFF.

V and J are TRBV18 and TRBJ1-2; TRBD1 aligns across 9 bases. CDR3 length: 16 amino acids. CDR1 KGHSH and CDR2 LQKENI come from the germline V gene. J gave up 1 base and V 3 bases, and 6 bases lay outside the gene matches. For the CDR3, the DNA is TGTGCCAGCTCACCCCAGGGACAGGGCCATAACTATGGCTACACCTTC. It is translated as CASSPQGQGHNYGYTF.

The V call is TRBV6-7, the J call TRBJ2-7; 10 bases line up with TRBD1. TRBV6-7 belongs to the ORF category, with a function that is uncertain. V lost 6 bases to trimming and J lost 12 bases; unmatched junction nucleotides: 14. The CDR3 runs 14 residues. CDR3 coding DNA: TGTGCCAGCAGACGCGGGGACAGGGGACACCTGACGTACTTC. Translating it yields CASRRGDRGHLTYF.

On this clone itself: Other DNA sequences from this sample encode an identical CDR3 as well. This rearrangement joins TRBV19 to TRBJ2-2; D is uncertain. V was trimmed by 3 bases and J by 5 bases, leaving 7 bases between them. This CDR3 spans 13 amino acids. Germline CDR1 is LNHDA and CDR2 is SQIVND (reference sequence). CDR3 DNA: TGTGCCAGTAGTATCCAGGTAACCGGGGAGCTGTTTTTT. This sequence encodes CASSIQVTGELFF.

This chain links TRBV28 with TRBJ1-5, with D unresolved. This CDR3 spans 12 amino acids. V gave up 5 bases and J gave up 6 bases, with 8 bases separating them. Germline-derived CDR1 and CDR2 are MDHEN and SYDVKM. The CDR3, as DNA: TGTGCCAGCAGTCAGACTGGTCAGCCCCAGCATTTT. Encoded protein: CASSQTGQPQHF.

CDR3 residues: CASSTTSGGGDTQYF. The CDR3 DNA sequence: TGTGCCAGCAGCACGACTAGCGGAGGGGGGGATACGCAGTATTTT. The chain has TRBV7-9 and TRBJ2-3, with 9 bases fitting TRBD2. CDR3 size: 15 residues. Per the germline V gene, CDR1 is SEHNR and CDR2 is FQNEAQ (reference sequence). V was clipped by 5 bases and J by 6 bases; unmatched bases: 9.

CDR3 nucleotide sequence: TGTGCCAGCAGTCCGGTCGTAAGCTATGGCTACACCTTC. Translated, it gives CASSPVVSYGYTF. The rearrangement links TRBV12-3 or TRBV12-4 to TRBJ1-2; no clear D gene. Trimming removed 5 bases from V and 4 bases from J, with 11 bases in between. This CDR3 contains 13 residues.